The rows below give T cell receptor beta chains drawn from one sample of a study of T cell responses to AZD1222 COVID-19 vaccine. Repertoires were generated with immunoSEQ multiplex PCR, while TCRdb's copy carries only in-frame clones and drops some. The sample lists about 66,000 clones; about 80% were seen once. The material was peripheral blood, obtained 28 days after the second AZD1222 dose. These receptors came from an adult who received the AZD1222 COVID-19 vaccine. The CDR3 runs from the conserved cysteine through the conserved F or W. The D gene is left open where the match is weak.

J: TRBJ2-3
V: TRBV28
D: TRBD2
DNA: TGTGCCAGCAGTTTCTCGTCTAGCGGAATCACAGATACGCAGTATTTT
CDR3: CASSFSSSGITDTQYF

J: TRBJ2-1
V: TRBV11-2
D: TRBD2
DNA: TGTGCCAGCAGCTTCACTAGCGGGGGGCAACACAATGAGCAGTTCTTC
CDR3: CASSFTSGGQHNEQFF

J: TRBJ2-7
V: TRBV6-6
D: TRBD2
DNA: TGTGCCATTGGGGGCGGGGGGCTCTCCTACGAGCAGTACTTC
CDR3: CAIGGGGLSYEQYF

J: TRBJ1-6
V: TRBV3-1/TRBV3-2
D: TRBD1
DNA: TGTGCCAGCAGCCTGACAGGGGGGAATTCACCCCTCCACTTT
CDR3: CASSLTGGNSPLHF

J: TRBJ2-7
V: TRBV5-1
D: TRBD1
DNA: TGCGCCAGCAGCTCATGGACAGGGTTCGAGCAGTACTTC
CDR3: CASSSWTGFEQYF

J: TRBJ2-2
V: TRBV15
D: TRBD2
DNA: TGTGCCACCAGCAGAGATGGGCGGGGGAGCACCGGGGAGCTGTTTTTT
CDR3: CATSRDGRGSTGELFF

J: TRBJ2-3
V: TRBV7-2
D: TRBD2
DNA: TGTGCCAGCAGCTTACCAGCGGGGGGGCTCGCAGATACGCAGTATTTT
CDR3: CASSLPAGGLADTQYF

J: TRBJ2-7
V: TRBV7-8
D: .
DNA: TGTGCCAGCAGCTTATTAGGGGGGCCCACCTACGAGCAGTACTTC
CDR3: CASSLLGGPTYEQYF

J: TRBJ1-2
V: TRBV19
D: TRBD1
DNA: TGTGCCAGTAGTATCGGGACAGGGGGCTTCTATGGCTACACCTTC
CDR3: CASSIGTGGFYGYTF

J: TRBJ2-2
V: TRBV9
D: TRBD2
DNA: TGTGCCAGCAGTCGTAGCGGGGGGTATGGCGGGGAGCTGTTTTTT
CDR3: CASSRSGGYGGELFF